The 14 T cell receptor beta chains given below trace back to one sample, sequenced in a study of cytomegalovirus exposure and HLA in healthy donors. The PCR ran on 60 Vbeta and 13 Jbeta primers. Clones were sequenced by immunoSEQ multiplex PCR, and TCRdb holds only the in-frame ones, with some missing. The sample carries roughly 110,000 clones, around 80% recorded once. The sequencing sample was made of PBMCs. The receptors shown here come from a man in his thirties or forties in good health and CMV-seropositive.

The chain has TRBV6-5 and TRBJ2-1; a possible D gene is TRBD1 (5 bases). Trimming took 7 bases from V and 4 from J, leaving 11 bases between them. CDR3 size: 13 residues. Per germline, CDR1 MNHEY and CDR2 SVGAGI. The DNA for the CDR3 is TGTGCCAGCACCGGTGACAGTTACAATGAGCAGTTCTTC. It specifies CASTGDSYNEQFF.

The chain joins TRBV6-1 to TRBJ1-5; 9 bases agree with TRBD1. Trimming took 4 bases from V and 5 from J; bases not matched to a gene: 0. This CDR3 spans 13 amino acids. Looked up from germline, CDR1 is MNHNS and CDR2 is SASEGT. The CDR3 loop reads CASSGTGDQPQHF. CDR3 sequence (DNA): TGTGCCAGCAGTGGGACAGGGGATCAGCCCCAGCATTTT.

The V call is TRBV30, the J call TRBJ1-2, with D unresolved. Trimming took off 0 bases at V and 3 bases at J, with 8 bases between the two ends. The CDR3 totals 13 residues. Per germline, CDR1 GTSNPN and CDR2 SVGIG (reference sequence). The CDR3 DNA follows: TGTGCCTGGAGTGTACTAACTGACTATGGCTACACCTTC. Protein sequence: CAWSVLTDYGYTF. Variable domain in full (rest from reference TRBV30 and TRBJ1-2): SQTIHQWPATLVQPVGSPLSLECTVEGTSNPNLYWYRQAAGRGLQLLFYSVGIGQISSEVPQNLSASRPQDRQFILSSKKLLLSDSGFYLCAWSVLTDYGYTFGSGTRLTVV.

The CDR3 protein is CASSLFYRAQETQYF. CDR3 coding DNA: TGTGCCAGCAGTTTATTCTACAGGGCCCAAGAGACCCAGTACTTC. V is TRBV6-5 and J is TRBJ2-5; TRBD1 is a possible D gene (6 bases). There are 15 residues in the CDR3. The germline CDR1 and CDR2 sequences are MNHEY and SVGAGI. V was pared by 4 bases and J by 1 base, with 13 bases between.

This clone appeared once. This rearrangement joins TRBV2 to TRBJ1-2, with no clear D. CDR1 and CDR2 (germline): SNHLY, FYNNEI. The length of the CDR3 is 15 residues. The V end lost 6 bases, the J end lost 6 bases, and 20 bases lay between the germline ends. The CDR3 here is CASRANGFTENGYTF. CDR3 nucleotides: TGTGCCAGCAGAGCGAACGGGTTCACTGAAAATGGCTACACCTTC. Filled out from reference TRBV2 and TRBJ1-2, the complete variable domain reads EPEVTQTPSHQVTQMGQEVILRCVPISNHLYFYWYRQILGQKVEFLVSFYNNEISEKSEIFDDQFSVERPDGSNFTLKIRSTKLEDSAMYFCASRANGFTENGYTFGSGTRLTVV.

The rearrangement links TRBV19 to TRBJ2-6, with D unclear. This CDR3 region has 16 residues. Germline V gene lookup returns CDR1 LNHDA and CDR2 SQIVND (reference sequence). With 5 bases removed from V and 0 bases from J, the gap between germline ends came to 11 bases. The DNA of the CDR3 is TGTGCCAGTAGTCTCCACCTGCGCTCTGGGGCCAACGTCCTGACTTTC. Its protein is CASSLHLRSGANVLTF.

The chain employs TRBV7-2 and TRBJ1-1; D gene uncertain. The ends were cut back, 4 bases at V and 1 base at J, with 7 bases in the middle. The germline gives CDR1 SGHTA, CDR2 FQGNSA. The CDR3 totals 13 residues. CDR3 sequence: CASSSGPNTEAFF. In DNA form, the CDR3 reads TGTGCCAGCAGCTCCGGTCCGAACACTGAAGCTTTCTTT.

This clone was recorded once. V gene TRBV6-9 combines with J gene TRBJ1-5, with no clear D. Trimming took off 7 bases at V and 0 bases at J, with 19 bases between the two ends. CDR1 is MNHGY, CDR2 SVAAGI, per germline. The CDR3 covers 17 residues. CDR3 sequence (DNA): TGTGCCAGCAACCCCCAGTCTGGAGTTTTTAGCAATCAGCCCCAGCATTTT. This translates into CASNPQSGVFSNQPQHF.

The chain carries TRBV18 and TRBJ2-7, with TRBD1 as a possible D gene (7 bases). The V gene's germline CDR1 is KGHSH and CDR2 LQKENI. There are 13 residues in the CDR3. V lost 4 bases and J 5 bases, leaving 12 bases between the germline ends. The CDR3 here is CASSRGTEDEQYV. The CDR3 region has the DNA TGTGCCAGCTCACGCGGGACAGAGGACGAGCAGTACGTC.

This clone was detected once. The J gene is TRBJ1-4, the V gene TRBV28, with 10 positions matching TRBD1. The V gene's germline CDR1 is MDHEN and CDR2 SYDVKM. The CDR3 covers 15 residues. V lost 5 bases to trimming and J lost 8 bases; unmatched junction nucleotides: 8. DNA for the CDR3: TGTGCCAGCAGTCTCCTCCGGGACAGGGGAGAAAAACTGTTTTTT. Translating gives CASSLLRDRGEKLFF.

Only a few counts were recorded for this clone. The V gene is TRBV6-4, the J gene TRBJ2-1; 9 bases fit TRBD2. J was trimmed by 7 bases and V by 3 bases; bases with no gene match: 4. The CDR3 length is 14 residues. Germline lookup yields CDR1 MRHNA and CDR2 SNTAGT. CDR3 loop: CASSEREGGNEQFF. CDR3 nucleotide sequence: TGTGCCAGCAGTGAGCGGGAGGGTGGGAATGAGCAGTTCTTC.

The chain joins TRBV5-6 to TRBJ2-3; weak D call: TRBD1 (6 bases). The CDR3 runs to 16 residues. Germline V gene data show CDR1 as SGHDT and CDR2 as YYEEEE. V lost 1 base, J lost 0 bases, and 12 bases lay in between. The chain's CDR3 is CASSLTDRFSTDTQYF. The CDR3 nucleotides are TGTGCCAGCAGCTTGACCGACAGGTTTAGCACAGATACGCAGTATTTT.

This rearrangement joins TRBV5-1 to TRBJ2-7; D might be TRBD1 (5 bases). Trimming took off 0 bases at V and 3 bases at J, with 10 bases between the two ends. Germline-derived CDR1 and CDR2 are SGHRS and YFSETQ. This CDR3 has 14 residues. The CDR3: CASSLENRNYEQYF. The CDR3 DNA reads TGCGCCAGCAGCTTGGAGAACAGGAACTACGAGCAGTACTTC.

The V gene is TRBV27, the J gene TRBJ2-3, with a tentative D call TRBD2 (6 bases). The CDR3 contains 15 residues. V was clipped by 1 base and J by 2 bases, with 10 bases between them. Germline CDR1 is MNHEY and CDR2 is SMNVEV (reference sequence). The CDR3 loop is CASSLFGRDTDTQYF. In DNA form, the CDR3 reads TGTGCCAGCAGTTTATTCGGGAGAGACACAGATACGCAGTATTTT.